The present T cell receptor (beta chain) was sequenced within a study of blood T cell repertoires in COVID-19. This clone occurred a few times. Exposed participants came across a COVID-19 case within 2 weeks before study entry. Sequenced by immunoSEQ multiplex PCR; TCRdb stores in-frame clones only, minus some. Of 200,000 to 250,000 clones listed, around 89% are singletons. This CDR3 is built from 15 residues. Trimming removed 2 bases at V and 6 bases at J, with 19 bases between. The V gene's germline CDR1 is GTSNPN and CDR2 SVGIG (reference sequence). The sequencing sample was made of PBMCs or T cells enriched from blood (not recorded which). This sequence originates from a man aged 25 to 40 who had been exposed to COVID-19. The chain joins TRBV30 to TRBJ1-2, with D perhaps matching TRBD1 (6 bases). This chain's CDR3 is CAWSSWQGKKDGYTF. The CDR3 DNA is TGTGCCTGGAGTAGTTGGCAGGGGAAGAAGGATGGCTACACCTTC.